Listed below are T cell receptor beta chains from one sample, sequenced in a study of OX40 agonist ivuxolimab in advanced cancers. The assay was immunoSEQ multiplex PCR, and TCRdb's table has in-frame clones only and misses some. The sample includes 89,000 or so clones, just over 85% of them seen just once. The sample consisted of CD4+ or CD8+ T cells sorted from blood, taken in a trial of the OX40 agonist ivuxolimab. These receptor sequences come from an adult with an advanced solid tumor such as melanoma, head and neck, liver or kidney cancer. The CDR3 runs from the conserved cysteine through the conserved F or W. The D gene is left open where the match is weak. Only part of the rows carry a size: once, few, many, or a class if the clone is expanded.

>TRBJ2-1|NA|once|TRBV2
TGTGCCAGCAGGGGCGAGGGGCTAGCTGTCGAGCAGTTCTTC
CASRGEGLAVEQFF
>TRBJ1-1|NA|NA|TRBV7-2
TGTGCCAGCAGCTTAGCACAGGGTAAGACTGAAGCTTTCTTT
CASSLAQGKTEAFF
>TRBJ1-4|NA|NA|TRBV5-1
TGCGCCAGCAGCCCGGGATCGGGTAATGAAAAACTGTTTTTT
CASSPGSGNEKLFF
>TRBJ2-1|NA|once|TRBV6-4
TGTGCCAGCAGTGACTCGGGGCGGCAGTTCTTC
CASSDSGRQFF
>TRBJ2-2|TRBD2|NA|TRBV7-2
TGTGCCAGCAGCTTAGTCGGGAGGGGCACCGGGGAGCTGTTTTTT
CASSLVGRGTGELFF
>TRBJ1-2|NA|once|TRBV29-1
TGCAGCGTTCGCACAGGGCCTGCCGTTTATGGCTACACCTTC
CSVRTGPAVYGYTF
>TRBJ1-1|TRBD1|few|TRBV6-5
TGTGCCAGCAGTTACGGCAGGGGGTACACTGAAGCTTTCTTT
CASSYGRGYTEAFF
>TRBJ2-1|TRBD1|few|TRBV30
TGTGCCTTTGCCGGGACAGATCACAATGAGCAGTTCTTC
CAFAGTDHNEQFF
>TRBJ2-7|TRBD2|NA|TRBV6-6
TGTGCCAGCATCAAGGGACTAGCGGAACCCTACGAGCAGTACTTC
CASIKGLAEPYEQYF
>TRBJ2-7|TRBD1|NA|TRBV5-1
TGCGCCAGCAGCCCGACCCCGGGATGGACAGGGCCTTCCTACGAGCAGTACTTC
CASSPTPGWTGPSYEQYF
>TRBJ1-2|TRBD1|NA|TRBV4-1
TGCGCCAGCAGCCAAGTGGGACAGGGATATGGCTACACCTTC
CASSQVGQGYGYTF
>TRBJ2-3|TRBD2|NA|TRBV28
TGTGCCAGCAGTTTATTGACTAGCGGTCGGTCAGATACGCAGTATTTT
CASSLLTSGRSDTQYF
>TRBJ2-1|NA|NA|TRBV7-2
TGTGCCAGCAGCTTGGGGGGCCATGAGCAGTTCTTC
CASSLGGHEQFF
>TRBJ2-7|NA|few|TRBV12-2
TGTGCAAGTCGCTTAGCGCCGACAGGGGGCGCCGAGCAGTACTTC
CASRLAPTGGAEQYF
>TRBJ1-5|NA|NA|TRBV6-6
TGTGCCAGCACCCGGTGGGGAGGTAGCAATCAGCCCCAGCATTTT
CASTRWGGSNQPQHF
>TRBJ2-2|NA|NA|TRBV9
TGTGCCAGCAGCGTAGCTGAAGGGGGTTTGGCCGGGGAGCTGTTTTTT
CASSVAEGGLAGELFF
>TRBJ1-2|TRBD1|NA|TRBV11-1
TGTGCCAGCAGCTTAGCTCCGGGACAGGGGAACCCCAACGACTATGGCTACACCTTC
CASSLAPGQGNPNDYGYTF
>TRBJ1-5|TRBD1|NA|TRBV6-1
TGTGCCAGCAGTGAAGCGGGGACAGGTGGACATCAGCCCCAGCATTTT
CASSEAGTGGHQPQHF
>TRBJ2-7|TRBD2|once|TRBV10-3
TGTGCCATCAGTCGGACTAGCGGGAGTATCATCGAGCAGTACTTC
CAISRTSGSIIEQYF
>TRBJ1-4|NA|NA|TRBV6-1
TGTGCCAGCAGTGCCTTAGGACTAACGTATGAAAAACTGTTTTTT
CASSALGLTYEKLFF
>TRBJ1-5|TRBD1|NA|TRBV25-1
TGTGCCAGCAGACAGGGGGCGGATCAGCCCCAGCATTTT
CASRQGADQPQHF
>TRBJ1-3|NA|NA|TRBV29-1
TGCAGCGTTGATGTCGGGTCTGGAAACACCATATATTTT
CSVDVGSGNTIYF
>TRBJ2-7|TRBD2|NA|TRBV5-5
TGTGCCAGCAGCTGGAGACTAGCGGGAGATGTGGGCGAGCAGTACTTC
CASSWRLAGDVGEQYF
>TRBJ1-3|TRBD1|NA|TRBV5-1
TGCGCCAGCAGCCTGGGACAGGGAGGCGGAAACACCATATATTTT
CASSLGQGGGNTIYF
>TRBJ2-1|TRBD2|NA|TRBV2
TGTGCCAGCAGTGGACGACTAGCGGGGGTTGAGCAGTTCTTC
CASSGRLAGVEQFF
>TRBJ2-7|NA|once|TRBV7-2
TGTGCCAGCAGCCCCCTATTCGGGAGCTCCTACGAGCAGTACTTC
CASSPLFGSSYEQYF
>TRBJ2-5|NA|NA|TRBV5-4
TGTGCCAGCAGCTTGGGTTTTGTCCAAGAGACCCAGTACTTC
CASSLGFVQETQYF
>TRBJ2-7|NA|NA|TRBV5-4
TGTGCCAGCAGCTGGGGGGGCAGGAAGGCGGTCGACGCTGAGCAGTACTTC
CASSWGGRKAVDAEQYF
>TRBJ1-4|TRBD1|NA|TRBV30
TGTGCCTGGGGGGACAGGGGTGAAAAACTGTTTTTT
CAWGDRGEKLFF
>TRBJ2-7|NA|few|TRBV27
TGTGCCAGCAGCCTAAAAGGTGACTCCTACTACGAGCAGTACTTC
CASSLKGDSYYEQYF
>TRBJ2-5|TRBD1|once|TRBV28
TGTGCCAGCAGTCGGACAGGGGTGGAGACCCAGTACTTC
CASSRTGVETQYF
>TRBJ1-5|NA|few|TRBV2
TGTGCCAGCCGCAACAGGGCCCTCAATCAGCCCCAGCATTTT
CASRNRALNQPQHF
>TRBJ2-4|NA|NA|TRBV4-3
TGCGCCAGCAGCCAAGAACGGGGAGTTGGGGACATTCAGTACTTC
CASSQERGVGDIQYF
>TRBJ1-3|TRBD1|NA|TRBV5-6
TGTGCCAGCAGCGCAAGGGACAGGGCTGGAAACACCATATATTTT
CASSARDRAGNTIYF
>TRBJ1-4|NA|NA|TRBV5-6
TGTGCCAGCAGCTTGGCCACAGGGATTGTGACTAATGAAAAACTGTTTTTT
CASSLATGIVTNEKLFF
>TRBJ2-1|TRBD2|once|TRBV6-5
TGTGCCAGCAGACCGGGACTAGCATCCTACAATGAGCAGTTCTTC
CASRPGLASYNEQFF
>TRBJ2-2|TRBD2|NA|TRBV7-9
TGTGCCAGCAGCTTACGATTCCAAGGGAGGGGAACCGGGGAGCTGTTTTTT
CASSLRFQGRGTGELFF
>TRBJ2-6|TRBD2|NA|TRBV7-3
TGTGCCAGCAGCCGCAGGGAGGGGCCCGGGGCCAACGTCCTGACTTTC
CASSRREGPGANVLTF
>TRBJ2-5|NA|NA|TRBV9
TGTGCCAGCAGCGTAGATGAGGAGACCCAGTACTTC
CASSVDEETQYF
>TRBJ2-1|NA|few|TRBV29-1
TGCAGCGTCGTACAAACACGGACAGCCAATGAGCAGTTCTTC
CSVVQTRTANEQFF
>TRBJ1-4|TRBD1|NA|TRBV7-9
TGTGCCAGCAGCCTCGGACAGGGCGGAAAACTGTTTTTT
CASSLGQGGKLFF
>TRBJ2-7|TRBD1|NA|TRBV2
TGTGCCAGCAGAAGGACAGGGATGACCTACGAGCAGTACTTC
CASRRTGMTYEQYF
>TRBJ2-5|NA|NA|TRBV2
TGTGCCAGCACCCCGGGACAAATGGAGACCCAGTACTTC
CASTPGQMETQYF
>TRBJ2-3|NA|NA|TRBV30
TGTGCCTGGAGTCATGCGCGGGACGGCACAGATACGCAGTATTTT
CAWSHARDGTDTQYF
>TRBJ1-2|NA|once|TRBV9
TGTGCCAGCAGCGGTAAGGGCAGGATTAACTATGGCTACACCTTC
CASSGKGRINYGYTF
>TRBJ1-2|NA|NA|TRBV28
TGTGCCAGCAGTCCGACAGCTTTCTATGGCTACACCTTC
CASSPTAFYGYTF
>TRBJ2-5|NA|NA|TRBV19
TGTGCCAGTAGTACCCGGCTACAGGGCGCCCAAGAGACCCAGTACTTC
CASSTRLQGAQETQYF